A single sample gave rise to the 21 T cell receptor beta chains below, sequenced in a study of shared clonotypes between healthy human individuals (dated by TCRdb to between 2020 and 2021). The receptor library was made with the immunoSEQ multiplex PCR assay. Here the immuneACCESS table is served through TCRdb, limited to in-frame sequences with V and J called. Missing clones are a known gap in these copies; in checked studies unresolved V genes cover under half, and the rest lacks a known reason. This sample gives 2 million to 2.5 million clones in total; approximately 95% of them show up just once. About 0.37% of the sample belongs to the ten largest clones. Sequenced input: naive CD4+ T cells from PBMCs. The cell subset or site label here, explained by the study, means: CD45RA+ positively selected. The receptors were gathered from a man younger than 30 in good health. Some clones in this sample may be carry-over from other donors' samples.

The chain couples TRBV2 to TRBJ2-4, with TRBD2 as a possible D gene (6 bases). Germline CDR1 is SNHLY and CDR2 is FYNNEI. V lost 2 bases and J lost 8, with 16 bases in between. This CDR3 has 15 amino acids. The CDR3 sequence: CASSEFKRGSDIQYF. The CDR3 coding sequence is TGTGCCAGCAGTGAATTTAAACGGGGGTCAGACATTCAGTACTTC.

The chain couples TRBV7-6 to TRBJ2-7, with D hard to call. The length of the CDR3 is 14 residues. Per the germline V gene, CDR1 is SGHVS and CDR2 is FNYEAQ. Trimming took off 1 base at V and 0 bases at J, with 7 bases between the two ends. The CDR3 bases are TGTGCCAGCAGCTTAGGTGGGGACTCCTACGAGCAGTACTTC. Its protein product is CASSLGGDSYEQYF.

The count of this clone is one. This chain connects TRBV6-1 to TRBJ2-4, with 9 bases that match TRBD1. V was clipped by 5 bases and J by 8 bases; unmatched bases: 10. The germline V gene encodes CDR1 MNHNS and CDR2 SASEGT. There are 15 residues in the CDR3. This chain's CDR3 is CASSRLGQGLDIQYF. As DNA, the CDR3 is TGTGCCAGCAGTCGGCTCGGACAGGGGTTAGACATTCAGTACTTC.

The rearrangement links TRBV30 to TRBJ2-7; D not resolved. This CDR3 region has 12 residues. Trimming removed 2 bases at V and 2 bases at J, with 7 bases between. The V gene's germline CDR1 is GTSNPN and CDR2 SVGIG (reference sequence). This chain's CDR3 is CAWSFPTYEQYF. CDR3 DNA sequence: TGTGCCTGGAGTTTCCCGACCTACGAGCAGTACTTC.

This clone appeared a few times. The chain joins TRBV6-5 to TRBJ1-1; D is undetermined. The CDR3 has 11 amino acids. Germline V gene lookup returns CDR1 MNHEY and CDR2 SVGAGI. The V and J ends lost 5 bases and 2 bases respectively, with 3 bases between them. The CDR3 bases are TGTGCCAGCAGTGACAACACTGAAGCTTTCTTT. As protein: CASSDNTEAFF.

CDR3 in DNA: TGTGCCAGCAGCTTAAACAGGGAGGATACGCAGTATTTT. Translation gives CASSLNREDTQYF. This chain uses TRBV5-4 with TRBJ2-3; TRBD1 might be the D (6 bases). The CDR3 extends over 13 amino acids. Germline CDR1 and CDR2: SGHNT and YYREEE (reference sequence). Deletions cut 2 bases from V and 6 bases from J, with 10 bases between. Filled out from reference TRBV5-4 and TRBJ2-3, the complete variable domain reads ETGVTQSPTHLIKTRGQQVTLRCSSQSGHNTVSWYQQALGQGPQFIFQYYREEENGRGNFPPRFSGLQFPNYSSELNVNALELDDSALYLCASSLNREDTQYFGPGTRLTVL.

This chain uses TRBV7-9 with TRBJ2-3; 7 nucleotides align to TRBD1. Germline lookup yields CDR1 SEHNR and CDR2 FQNEAQ (reference sequence). The CDR3 sequence is 16 residues long. The ends lost 2 bases at V and 5 bases at J; junction bases unmatched: 10. The CDR3 coding sequence is TGTGCCAGCAGCTTATTGAGGGGGCAGGGTCAAGATACGCAGTATTTT. Its protein is CASSLLRGQGQDTQYF.

The chain joins TRBV5-1 to TRBJ2-5; D remains unclear. This CDR3 contains 14 residues. Per the germline V gene, CDR1 is SGHRS and CDR2 is YFSETQ. Trimming stripped 6 bases from V and 2 bases from J, with 14 bases between. DNA of the CDR3: TGCGCCAGCAAGCCTCCGGGCCAACAAGAGACCCAGTACTTC. Its translation is CASKPPGQQETQYF.

The V and J genes are TRBV4-2 and TRBJ1-4; D is unresolved. Trimming pared 1 base from V and 7 bases from J, leaving 7 bases between. The CDR3 has 13 residues. Germline-derived CDR1 and CDR2 are LGHNA and YNFKEQ. CDR3 nucleotide sequence: TGTGCCAGCAGCCAAGTTCTCGCTGAAAAACTGTTTTTT. Encoded protein: CASSQVLAEKLFF.

The CDR3 protein is CASSLDRITDTQYF. The CDR3 DNA reads as TGTGCCAGCAGCTTAGACAGGATCACAGATACGCAGTATTTT. The chain has TRBV7-3 and TRBJ2-3, with D maybe TRBD1 (6 bases). There are 14 residues in the CDR3. Germline values: CDR1 SGHTA, CDR2 FQGTGA. V lost 2 bases, J lost 2 bases, and 8 bases lay in between.

A note on this clone: Other DNA sequences in this specimen translate into the identical CDR3. The chain recombines TRBV7-9 with TRBJ1-2, with no clear D. V was shortened by 1 base and J by 0 bases, with 6 bases between the two germline ends. The germline V gene has CDR1 SEHNR and CDR2 FQNEAQ (reference sequence). This CDR3 is 14 amino acids long. The CDR3 loop is CASSLGAANYGYTF. The DNA of the CDR3 is TGTGCCAGCAGCTTAGGGGCGGCTAACTATGGCTACACCTTC.

The chain is built from TRBV19 and TRBJ1-5, with TRBD1 as a possible D gene (5 bases). Germline CDR1 and CDR2: LNHDA and SQIVND (reference sequence). V gave up 0 bases and J gave up 2 bases, with 14 bases separating them. The CDR3 has 17 residues. This chain's CDR3 is CASSIDFNRRGNQPQHF. CDR3 DNA sequence: TGTGCCAGTAGTATAGATTTTAACAGGCGGGGCAATCAGCCCCAGCATTTT.

The rearrangement uses TRBV9 and TRBJ2-7, with D possibly TRBD1 on 6 matching bases. Germline lookup yields CDR1 SGDLS and CDR2 YYNGEE. The CDR3 is 15 residues long. Trimming stripped 4 bases from V and 0 bases from J, with 14 bases between. For the CDR3, the DNA is TGTGCCAGCAGCTCCCAGGGGACCGCCTCCTACGAGCAGTACTTC. Encoded protein: CASSSQGTASYEQYF. The full variable domain, in which reference TRBV9 and TRBJ2-7 provide the parts outside the CDR3, is DSGVTQTPKHLITATGQRVTLRCSPRSGDLSVYWYQQSLDQGLQFLIQYYNGEERAKGNILERFSAQQFPDLHSELNLSSLELGDSALYFCASSSQGTASYEQYFGPGTRLTVT.

This clone has only one observation. Other DNA variants within this sample encode the same CDR3. The chain carries TRBV18 and TRBJ2-3, with D perhaps TRBD1 (6 bases). The CDR3 has 16 amino acids. Trimming shortened V by 3 bases and J by 0 bases, and 13 bases separated the two germline ends. Germline CDR1 and CDR2: KGHSH and LQKENI. The CDR3 region has the DNA TGTGCCAGCTCACCTAGAGGGACAACTAGCACAGATACGCAGTATTTT. Protein sequence: CASSPRGTTSTDTQYF. Filled out from reference TRBV18 and TRBJ2-3, the complete variable domain reads NAGVMQNPRHLVRRRGQEARLRCSPMKGHSHVYWYRQLPEEGLKFMVYLQKENIIDESGMPKERFSAEFPKEGPSILRIQQVVRGDSAAYFCASSPRGTTSTDTQYFGPGTRLTVL.

The CDR3 region is CASSMGRGYLQPQHF. In DNA form, the CDR3 reads TGTGCCAGTAGTATGGGCAGGGGGTATCTTCAGCCCCAGCATTTT. The rearrangement links TRBV19 to TRBJ1-5, with 7 nucleotides matching TRBD1. CDR1 is LNHDA, CDR2 SQIVND, per germline (reference sequence). V was clipped by 3 bases and J by 6 bases; unmatched bases: 8. This CDR3 spans 15 amino acids.

This clone was observed a single time. The CDR3 region has the DNA TGTGCCAGCAGTACAGGGGGCTACACCATATATTTT. As protein: CASSTGGYTIYF. The chain employs TRBV6-1 and TRBJ1-3, with TRBD1 identical over 9 bases. The germline gives CDR1 MNHNS, CDR2 SASEGT. CDR3 length: 12 residues. V trimming: 5 bases; J trimming: 8 bases; junction bases outside the gene matches: 1.

This chain links TRBV28 with TRBJ2-2; 9 bases agree with TRBD1. CDR3 length: 16 amino acids. The V gene end was trimmed by 4 bases and the J gene end by 7 bases; junction bases not matched to a gene: 10. CDR1 is MDHEN and CDR2 is SYDVKM in the germline V gene. CDR3 protein: CASSSPGTGTVGELFF. The DNA for the CDR3 is TGTGCCAGCAGTTCCCCCGGGACAGGGACAGTCGGGGAGCTGTTTTTT.

The V and J genes are TRBV7-9 and TRBJ1-5; 11 nucleotides line up with TRBD1. Germline V gene lookup returns CDR1 SEHNR and CDR2 FQNEAQ (reference sequence). Losses at the gene ends were 3 bases for V and 6 bases for J; bases not matched to a gene: 4. The CDR3 sequence is 15 residues long. CDR3 sequence (DNA): TGTGCCAGCAGCTTTGGGACAGGGGGAAGTCAGCCCCAGCATTTT. This translates into CASSFGTGGSQPQHF.

This rearrangement joins TRBV9 to TRBJ2-7; tentative D call: TRBD2 (6 bases). Trimming shortened V by 2 bases and J by 4 bases, and 13 bases separated the two germline ends. The germline CDR1 and CDR2 sequences are SGDLS and YYNGEE. This CDR3 is 14 amino acids long. The CDR3, as DNA: TGTGCCAGCAGCGTCGACCGACGGGGGTACGAGCAGTACTTC. This gives the protein CASSVDRRGYEQYF.

This clone was seen a handful of times. V is TRBV29-1 and J is TRBJ1-1; tentative D call: TRBD1 (5 bases). There are 13 residues in the CDR3. Trimming stripped 5 bases from V and 1 base from J, with 11 bases between. Per germline, CDR1 SQVTM and CDR2 ANQGSEA. CDR3 loop: CSVWGRANTEAFF. The CDR3 region has the DNA TGCAGCGTTTGGGGCAGGGCGAACACTGAAGCTTTCTTT.

The rearrangement uses TRBV19 and TRBJ1-1, with TRBD1 matching 8 bases. CDR1 and CDR2 from the germline V gene are LNHDA and SQIVND (reference sequence). V lost 4 bases, J lost 1 base, and 11 bases stayed unmatched. The CDR3 contains 17 residues. CDR3 region: CASSNVRTGRWNTEAFF. Here the CDR3 DNA reads TGTGCCAGTAGTAATGTCCGGACAGGGCGGTGGAACACTGAAGCTTTCTTT.